These 19 T cell receptor beta chains were sequenced from one sample in a study of beta chain features in type 1 diabetes. Expressed TCRB transcripts were sequenced because the entire RNA isolate underwent reverse transcription. TCRdb's copy holds only in-frame clones and misses some; the assay was immunoSEQ multiplex PCR. Of around 250,000 clones in the sample, 13% to 15% were seen once. Sequenced: naive CD4+ T cells from blood. The receptors come from a woman in her thirties or forties in good health.

This chain uses TRBV6-5 with TRBJ2-1, with TRBD1 matching 7 bases. The V gene end was trimmed by 10 bases and the J gene end by 2 bases; junction bases not matched to a gene: 5. The CDR3 has 13 residues. Per the germline V gene, CDR1 is MNHEY and CDR2 is SVGAGI. CDR3 residues: CATTGATYNEQFF. DNA of the CDR3: TGTGCCACTACAGGGGCTACCTACAATGAGCAGTTCTTC.

V is TRBV7-7 and J is TRBJ1-1; the match to TRBD1 covers 10 bases. The CDR3 sequence is 14 residues long. Germline assignment: CDR1 SSHAT and CDR2 FNYEAQ (reference sequence). The junction had 4 bases not matched to a gene; V was cut back by 5 bases and J by 4 bases. The CDR3 nucleotides read TGTGCCAGCAGCCCCGGGACAGGGGCCACTGAAGCTTTCTTT. Its protein product is CASSPGTGATEAFF. Full variable domain (outside the CDR3, taken from reference TRBV7-7 and TRBJ1-1): GAGVSQSPRYKVTKRGQDVTLRCDPISSHATLYWYQQALGQGPEFLTYFNYEAQPDKSGLPSDRFSAERPEGSISTLTIQRTEQRDSAMYRCASSPGTGATEAFFGQGTRLTVV.

The chain joins TRBV4-1 to TRBJ2-4, with D possibly TRBD1 on 7 matching bases. CDR1 is MGHRA, CDR2 YSYEKL, per germline. This CDR3 is 15 amino acids long. The germline V and J ends were trimmed by 1 base and 8 bases, with 15 bases remaining between them. The CDR3 region has the DNA TGCGCCAGCAGCCAAGTCCAGGGGGGACATGACATTCAGTACTTC. Protein sequence: CASSQVQGGHDIQYF.

This clone was observed a few times. An end of the junction differs from the germline gene, which may be a read error. This chain links TRBV2 with TRBJ2-5; D not certain. This CDR3 contains 16 residues. Germline assignment: CDR1 SNHLY and CDR2 FYNNEI. CDR3 sequence: CASSEGSGVPKESQYF. As DNA, the CDR3 is TGTGCCAGCAGTGAAGGGAGTGGAGTACCGAAAGAGAGCCAGTACTTC.

V usage is TRBV18 and J usage is TRBJ1-1; D gene uncertain. The V gene's germline CDR1 is KGHSH and CDR2 LQKENI. The CDR3 length is 14 residues. V was clipped by 1 base and J by 3 bases, with 9 bases between them. CDR3 DNA: TGTGCCAGCTCACCACTGGGGAGGGACACTGAAGCTTTCTTT. Its protein is CASSPLGRDTEAFF.

The chain has TRBV15 and TRBJ2-1, with 7 bases fitting TRBD2. The V gene's germline CDR1 is LNHNV and CDR2 YYDKDF (reference sequence). The CDR3 is made up of 16 amino acids. V was clipped by 0 bases and J by 5 bases; unmatched bases: 7. The CDR3 nucleotides are TGTGCCACCAGCAGAGATCGAGAGCGGGGAAACAATGAGCAGTTCTTC. Protein: CATSRDRERGNNEQFF.

The chain uses TRBV11-1 and TRBJ2-5, with TRBD1 identical over 7 bases. The germline gives CDR1 SGHAT, CDR2 FQDESV (reference sequence). The CDR3 runs to 13 residues. The junction had 2 bases not matched to a gene; V was cut back by 5 bases and J by 2 bases. In nucleotides, the CDR3 is TGTGCCAGCAGCCGACAGGGACAAGAGACCCAGTACTTC. The encoded protein is CASSRQGQETQYF.

This clone has a handful of counts. The V and J genes are TRBV11-2 and TRBJ1-4, with a possible D match to TRBD1 (5 bases). The V gene's germline CDR1 is SGHAT and CDR2 FQNNGV. V lost 1 base to trimming and J lost 5 bases, with 8 bases between them. The length of the CDR3 is 14 residues. DNA of the CDR3: TGTGCCAGCAGCTTAGCGGGGGGGAATGAAAAACTGTTTTTT. Residues: CASSLAGGNEKLFF. Full variable domain (missing parts from reference TRBV11-2 and TRBJ1-4): EAGVAQSPRYKIIEKRQSVAFWCNPISGHATLYWYQQILGQGPKLLIQFQNNGVVDDSQLPKDRFSAERLKGVDSTLKIQPAKLEDSAVYLCASSLAGGNEKLFFGSGTQLSVL.

This clone turned up a few times. V and J are TRBV2 and TRBJ1-5; no reliable D call. Germline-derived CDR1 and CDR2 are SNHLY and FYNNEI. CDR3 size: 16 residues. Trimming cost V 4 bases and J 3 bases, with 16 bases left between them. CDR3 sequence reads: CASSAEGRVPNQPQHF. CDR3 coding DNA: TGTGCCAGCAGTGCAGAAGGGAGGGTGCCCAATCAGCCCCAGCATTTT. The entire variable domain, with the rest obtained from reference TRBV2 and TRBJ1-5, is as follows: EPEVTQTPSHQVTQMGQEVILRCVPISNHLYFYWYRQILGQKVEFLVSFYNNEISEKSEIFDDQFSVERPDGSNFTLKIRSTKLEDSAMYFCASSAEGRVPNQPQHFGDGTRLSIL.

This clone was picked up a small number of times. The chain employs TRBV7-9 and TRBJ1-6, with 7 bases fitting TRBD1. CDR1 and CDR2 (germline): SEHNR, FQNEAQ (reference sequence). V trimming: 5 bases; J trimming: 8 bases; junction bases outside the gene matches: 12. The CDR3 length is 16 residues. CDR3 DNA sequence: TGTGCCAGCAGCAGGGGGACAGACTCCATTCATTCACCCCTCCACTTT. The encoded protein is CASSRGTDSIHSPLHF. The whole variable domain, filled in from reference TRBV7-9 and TRBJ1-6, reads DTGVSQNPRHKITKRGQNVTFRCDPISEHNRLYWYRQTLGQGPEFLTYFQNEAQLEKSRLLSDRFSAERPKGSFSTLEIQRTEQGDSAMYLCASSRGTDSIHSPLHFGNGTRLTVT.

This chain links TRBV10-3 with TRBJ2-7, with 9 bases matching TRBD1. Trimming at V came to 6 bases and at J to 1 base, leaving 7 bases not matched to a gene. Germline CDR1 is ENHRY and CDR2 is SYGVKD. The length of the CDR3 is 15 residues. DNA of the CDR3: TGTGCCATCAGCGACCGGGACAGGGCTTCCTACGAGCAGTACTTC. Its protein product is CAISDRDRASYEQYF.

CDR3 DNA: TGTGCCAGCAGCGGATACGGGACAGTTAACAATGAGCAGTTCTTC. It translates to CASSGYGTVNNEQFF. The V call is TRBV7-2, the J call TRBJ2-1, with 7 bases lining up with TRBD1. The germline V gene encodes CDR1 SGHTA and CDR2 FQGNSA. The J segment lost 5 bases and the V segment lost 5 bases, leaving 9 bases of the junction unmatched. This CDR3 has 15 residues.

V is TRBV11-3 and J is TRBJ2-3; 9 positions agree with TRBD1. CDR1 is SGHNT, CDR2 YENEEA, per germline. The CDR3 runs 15 residues. V was pared by 5 bases and J by 2 bases, with 5 bases of the junction left unmatched. The CDR3 here is CASSPGTGSTDTQYF. The CDR3 nucleotides read TGTGCCAGCAGCCCAGGGACAGGGTCCACAGATACGCAGTATTTT.

This chain links TRBV6-6 with TRBJ1-6; 8 nucleotides match TRBD1. Germline V gives CDR1 MNHNY, CDR2 SVGAGI (reference sequence). J was trimmed by 9 bases and V by 2 bases; bases with no gene match: 9. The CDR3 consists of 16 residues. The CDR3 nucleotides are TGTGCCAGCAGTTACACCGGACAGGGTCAGGTTTCACCCCTCCACTTT. Translating gives CASSYTGQGQVSPLHF.

This chain uses TRBV9 with TRBJ2-3; 11 bases agree with TRBD1. V lost 4 bases and J lost 4; bases outside the gene matches: 8. This CDR3 has 16 amino acids. Germline CDR1 reads SGDLS; CDR2 reads YYNGEE. The CDR3, as DNA: TGTGCCAGCAGCCCCAGGACAGGGGGCGCCTCAGATACGCAGTATTTT. Protein: CASSPRTGGASDTQYF.

The gene calls are TRBV19 and TRBJ2-1, with TRBD2 matching 8 bases. The ends lost 5 bases at V and 9 bases at J; junction bases unmatched: 9. CDR3 length equals 14 residues. CDR1 is LNHDA, CDR2 SQIVND, per germline (reference sequence). The CDR3 reads CASSEGLVGSEQFF. CDR3 bases: TGTGCCAGTAGTGAGGGACTAGTTGGGAGTGAGCAGTTCTTC. The full variable domain, rest sourced from reference TRBV19 and TRBJ2-1, is DGGITQSPKYLFRKEGQNVTLSCEQNLNHDAMYWYRQDPGQGLRLIYYSQIVNDFQKGDIAEGYSVSREKKESFPLTVTSAQKNPTAFYLCASSEGLVGSEQFFGPGTRLTVL.

The V and J genes are TRBV13 and TRBJ1-2, with 7 positions matching TRBD1. J was trimmed by 4 bases and V by 7 bases; bases with no gene match: 9. Germline CDR1 is PRHDT and CDR2 is FYEKMQ (reference sequence). CDR3 length: 14 residues. Here the CDR3 reads CASTRNRDSYGYTF. The DNA for the CDR3 is TGTGCCAGCACTCGCAACCGGGACAGCTATGGCTACACCTTC.

This sequence joins TRBV27 and TRBJ1-6; 8 bases map to TRBD1. The CDR3 contains 16 residues. CDR1 MNHEY and CDR2 SMNVEV come from the germline V gene (reference sequence). J lost 0 bases, V lost 6 bases, and 4 bases had no gene match. CDR3 bases: TGTGCCAGCAGACTAACAGGGGGCTCCTATAATTCACCCCTCCACTTT. Its translation: CASRLTGGSYNSPLHF.

This chain uses TRBV5-8 with TRBJ2-6; TRBD1 aligns across 8 bases. CDR1 SGHTS and CDR2 YDEGEE come from the germline V gene. The CDR3 contains 16 residues. J was trimmed by 0 bases and V by 7 bases; bases with no gene match: 6. The DNA for the CDR3 is TGTGCCAGCCGAGCCCAGGGGGCCTCTGGGGCCAACGTCCTGACTTTC. Protein sequence: CASRAQGASGANVLTF.